Following are 20 T cell receptor beta chains from one sample sequenced in a study of T cell repertoires in cytomegalovirus infection. No antigen has been identified for these receptors. TCRdb fed the reads into MiXCR, producing one record per CDR3 protein. The data show under 350,000 distinct CDR3 sequences, 20% to 25% seen once. The specimen comprised cultured PBMCs, sampled from culture after CMV antigen stimulation. Receptors were obtained from a human donor in good health (CMV status not recorded). Some clones in this sample may be carry-over from other donors' samples.

The rearrangement links TRBV19 to TRBJ2-1; 7 bases map to TRBD1. This CDR3 has 15 residues. The germline V gene has CDR1 LNHDA and CDR2 SQIVND (reference sequence). After removal of 4 bases from V and 1 base from J, the junction contained 4 bases not matched to a gene. The CDR3 region is CASSSDRDSYNEQFF. The CDR3 nucleotides are TGTGCCAGTAGTAGCGACAGGGATTCCTACAATGAGCAGTTCTTC.

The chain employs TRBV15 and TRBJ1-6, with D possibly matching TRBD1 (5 bases). Deletions cut 3 bases from V and 7 bases from J, with 13 bases between. Germline V CDR1 and CDR2: LNHNV, YYDKDF (reference sequence). CDR3 length: 15 amino acids. CDR3 in DNA: TGTGCCACCAGCAGGGGGGACGGAATAAATTCACCCCTCCACTTT. Protein sequence: CATSRGDGINSPLHF.

The genes are TRBV4-1 and TRBJ1-1; D ambiguous. CDR1 and CDR2 (germline): MGHRA, YSYEKL. This CDR3 comprises 15 residues. V lost 4 bases and J 1 base, leaving 13 bases between the germline ends. In DNA form, the CDR3 reads TGCGCCAGCAGCCTGCGGCCCCAATCGAACACTGAAGCTTTCTTT. Its protein is CASSLRPQSNTEAFF.

The chain joins TRBV12-3 or TRBV12-4 to TRBJ2-1; TRBD2 might be the D (6 bases). The CDR3 contains 15 residues. With 1 base removed from V and 7 bases from J, the gap between germline ends came to 14 bases. The chain's CDR3 is CASSLGGGVENEQFF. The CDR3 DNA reads TGTGCCAGCAGTTTAGGTGGCGGGGTGGAAAATGAGCAGTTCTTC.

This clonotype has at least ten counts. The chain links TRBV28 to TRBJ1-5, with unresolved D. The V gene's germline CDR1 is MDHEN and CDR2 SYDVKM. V lost 4 bases, J lost 4 bases, and 5 bases lay in between. There are 12 residues in the CDR3. The CDR3 nucleotides read TGTGCCAGCAGTTGGGGAAATCAGCCCCAGCATTTT. Translation: CASSWGNQPQHF.

This clonotype was recorded at least ten times. The rearrangement uses TRBV12-3 or TRBV12-4 and TRBJ2-5; weak D call: TRBD1 (6 bases). The CDR3 contains 14 residues. V gave up 6 bases and J gave up 2 bases, with 13 bases separating them. CDR3 loop: CASSYGTIQETQYF. The CDR3 DNA sequence: TGTGCCAGCAGCTACGGGACAATACAAGAGACCCAGTACTTC.

V is TRBV24-1 and J is TRBJ2-5; either TRBD1 or TRBD2 may fit D (5 bases each). CDR1 is KGHDR and CDR2 is SFDVKD in the germline V gene. CDR3 length: 16 amino acids. Trimming removed 4 bases from V and 5 bases from J, with 19 bases in between. Here the CDR3 reads CATSEGRQIPGETQYF. Written as DNA, the CDR3 is TGTGCCACCAGTGAGGGTAGACAGATCCCGGGGGAGACCCAGTACTTC.

The chain links TRBV20-1 to TRBJ1-1, with no clear D. The CDR3 contains 12 residues. Looked up from germline, CDR1 is DFQATT and CDR2 is SNEGSKA (reference sequence). V was shortened by 7 bases and J by 7 bases, with 16 bases between the two germline ends. The CDR3 nucleotides read TGCAGTGGGACGGGAGGGCCGCGTGAAGCTTTCTTT. Protein: CSGTGGPREAFF.

The chain has TRBV19 and TRBJ1-1; D call uncertain. The germline gives CDR1 LNHDA, CDR2 SQIVND (reference sequence). The CDR3 length is 12 residues. V was clipped by 7 bases and J by 1 base, with 7 bases between them. CDR3 region: CASNWWNTEAFF. The CDR3 DNA follows: TGTGCCAGTAACTGGTGGAACACTGAAGCTTTCTTT.

The rearrangement joins TRBV6-5 to TRBJ2-1; 13 bases are shared with TRBD2. This CDR3 contains 18 residues. J lost 3 bases, V lost 0 bases, and 5 bases had no gene match. Germline lookup yields CDR1 MNHEY and CDR2 SVGAGI. The CDR3 coding sequence is TGTGCCAGCAGTTACTCCGGACTAGCGGGAGTAAACTACAATGAGCAGTTCTTC. Translated, it gives CASSYSGLAGVNYNEQFF.

This clonotype appeared many times. The chain has TRBV7-3 and TRBJ2-3, with TRBD2 identical over 9 bases. J lost 6 bases, V lost 0 bases, and 4 bases had no gene match. The V gene's germline CDR1 is SGHTA and CDR2 FQGTGA. The CDR3 runs 15 residues. CDR3 amino acids: CASSLTLAGADTQYF. The CDR3, as DNA: TGTGCCAGCAGCTTAACGTTAGCGGGAGCGGATACGCAGTATTTT.

This clonotype occurred a few times. This sequence joins TRBV12-3 or TRBV12-4 and TRBJ1-2; no reliable D call. The CDR3 length is 12 residues. V was pared by 3 bases and J by 5 bases, with 7 bases between. CDR3 residues: CASSFLGYGYTF. The CDR3, as DNA: TGTGCCAGCAGTTTCTTGGGGTATGGCTACACCTTC.

The chain has TRBV19 and TRBJ1-1, with TRBD1 matching 7 bases. The CDR3 spans 18 residues. CDR1 and CDR2 (germline): LNHDA, SQIVND (reference sequence). J gave up 5 bases and V 6 bases, and 21 bases lay outside the gene matches. The CDR3 region has the DNA TGTGCCAGTAGCAAGCGCCCCAGGGGGGGGAGATGGGAAACTGAAGCTTTCTTT. It is translated as CASSKRPRGGRWETEAFF.

The chain recombines TRBV11-2 with TRBJ2-3; D tentatively fits TRBD1 or TRBD2 (5 bases each). This CDR3 comprises 16 residues. The V gene's germline CDR1 is SGHAT and CDR2 FQNNGV. The V end was cut by 1 base, the J end by 4 bases, with 15 bases between. This CDR3 reads CASSLVVRGASDTQYF. The CDR3 DNA reads TGTGCCAGCAGCTTAGTGGTCCGAGGGGCTTCAGATACGCAGTATTTT.

This clonotype was seen only a few times. This chain joins TRBV7-2 and TRBJ2-6; perhaps TRBD1 as D (6 bases). This CDR3 region has 20 residues. From germline, CDR1 is SGHTA and CDR2 FQGNSA. Trimming shortened V by 3 bases and J by 2 bases, and 23 bases separated the two germline ends. The CDR3 region is CASSFPSQGHPSPGANVLTF. Here the CDR3 DNA reads TGTGCCAGCAGCTTTCCAAGCCAGGGGCATCCATCCCCTGGGGCCAACGTCCTGACTTTC.

In its sample, this clonotype was seen a few times. V usage is TRBV28 and J usage is TRBJ1-5; unclear D gene. Per germline, CDR1 MDHEN and CDR2 SYDVKM. The V end lost 6 bases, the J end lost 0 bases, and 12 bases lay between the germline ends. CDR3 length: 15 amino acids. The CDR3 spells CASSRPAYSNQPQHF. CDR3 coding DNA: TGTGCCAGCAGCCGTCCAGCCTATAGCAATCAGCCCCAGCATTTT.

The V gene is TRBV7-8, the J gene TRBJ1-4, with D possibly TRBD1 on 5 matching bases. This CDR3 comprises 14 residues. The germline V and J ends were trimmed by 1 base and 8 bases, with 11 bases remaining between them. CDR1 is SGHVS and CDR2 is FQNEAQ in the germline V gene. CDR3 region: CASSLDGGNEKLFF. CDR3 nucleotide sequence: TGTGCCAGCAGCTTAGATGGGGGGAACGAAAAACTGTTTTTT.

This clonotype occurred a few times. The J gene is TRBJ1-1, the V gene TRBV4-1; TRBD1 matches 10 bases. The V segment lost 4 bases and the J segment 1 base; nucleotides outside the gene matches: 6. This CDR3 is 16 amino acids long. Germline V gene data show CDR1 as MGHRA and CDR2 as YSYEKL. CDR3 nucleotides: TGCGCCAGCAGCCTCGGGACAGGGGTAGGGAACACTGAAGCTTTCTTT. This sequence encodes CASSLGTGVGNTEAFF.

The gene calls are TRBV30 and TRBJ1-5; D unresolved. This CDR3 is built from 13 residues. V was cut by 5 bases and J by 0 bases, with 8 bases left in between. Per the germline V gene, CDR1 is GTSNPN and CDR2 is SVGIG (reference sequence). For the CDR3, the DNA is TGTGCCTGGGACATTGATAGCAATCAGCCCCAGCATTTT. The encoded protein is CAWDIDSNQPQHF.

The rearrangement joins TRBV20-1 to TRBJ2-3, with D possibly matching TRBD1 (6 bases). The CDR3 spans 17 residues. Germline-derived CDR1 and CDR2 are DFQATT and SNEGSKA (reference sequence). Trimming shortened V by 3 bases and J by 0 bases, and 19 bases separated the two germline ends. The CDR3 sequence is CSARYSGTPTSTDTQYF. The DNA of the CDR3 is TGCAGTGCTAGGTACTCAGGGACACCCACTAGCACAGATACGCAGTATTTT.